The 29 T cell receptor beta chains presented below share a single source sample, sequenced in a study of CD8+ T cells in alopecia areata. After isolation, RNA underwent reverse transcription to generate cDNA as the sequencing template. Clones were read by immunoSEQ multiplex PCR, and TCRdb kept only the in-frame ones, dropping some. The data show hundreds of thousands of clones, with approximately 72% seen just once and roughly 1.2% held by the top ten. The treatment denotes: oral pan-JAK inhibitor, 5-10 mg twice daily. Material: CD4+ T cells sorted from blood, obtained around week 46, from a patient treated with tofacitinib. The receptors were gathered from a human donor with alopecia areata.

This sequence joins TRBV19 and TRBJ2-5, with D unclear. V dropped 7 bases and J dropped 5 bases, with 20 bases sitting between them. Germline CDR1 and CDR2: LNHDA and SQIVND (reference sequence). The CDR3 consists of 15 residues. The CDR3 loop reads CASTARASFFETQYF. CDR3 DNA sequence: TGTGCCAGTACCGCCAGAGCAAGCTTTTTTGAGACCCAGTACTTC. Supplemented by reference TRBV19 and TRBJ2-5, the full variable domain reads DGGITQSPKYLFRKEGQNVTLSCEQNLNHDAMYWYRQDPGQGLRLIYYSQIVNDFQKGDIAEGYSVSREKKESFPLTVTSAQKNPTAFYLCASTARASFFETQYFGPGTRLLVL.

The J gene is TRBJ1-1, the V gene TRBV30; 7 positions match TRBD1. Germline V CDR1 and CDR2: GTSNPN, SVGIG (reference sequence). The trim removed 5 bases at V and 0 bases at J, leaving 3 bases unmatched. The CDR3 totals 13 residues. The CDR3 protein is CAWGTALNTEAFF. The CDR3, as DNA: TGTGCCTGGGGGACAGCCCTGAACACTGAAGCTTTCTTT.

The chain couples TRBV29-1 to TRBJ2-1; 8 bases line up with TRBD1. CDR3 length: 13 residues. In germline, CDR1 is SQVTM, CDR2 ANQGSEA. V lost 4 bases, J lost 5 bases, and 4 bases stayed unmatched. CDR3 in DNA: TGCAGCGTTGCGACAGGGGTGGACAATGAGCAGTTCTTC. It encodes CSVATGVDNEQFF.

Worth noting for this clone: Sequence at one end of the junction differs from germline and may be a read error. The chain employs TRBV25-1 and TRBJ1-5; D gene unclear. CDR3 length: 14 amino acids. Germline V lookup: CDR1 MGHDK, CDR2 SYGVNS. CDR3 region: CASRESGSNQPQHF. For the CDR3, the DNA is TGTGCCAGCAGAGAATCGGGAAGCAATCAGCCCCAGCATTTT.

The chain recombines TRBV4-3 with TRBJ2-1; possible D gene TRBD1, 5 bases. Deletions cut 1 base from V and 9 bases from J, with 10 bases between. In germline, CDR1 is LGHNA, CDR2 YSLEER. There are 13 residues in the CDR3. The CDR3 protein is CASSQAGLGEQFF. CDR3 bases: TGCGCCAGCAGCCAAGCAGGGTTAGGTGAGCAGTTCTTC.

The chain is built from TRBV29-1 and TRBJ1-2; no firm D call. Germline CDR1 is SQVTM and CDR2 is ANQGSEA. With 0 bases removed from V and 4 bases from J, the gap between germline ends came to 6 bases. This CDR3 region has 12 residues. CDR3 DNA: TGCAGCGTTGAAGAGGGCAGCTATGGCTACACCTTC. It specifies CSVEEGSYGYTF. The complete variable domain, with remaining parts taken from reference TRBV29-1 and TRBJ1-2, reads SAVISQKPSRDICQRGTSLTIQCQVDSQVTMMFWYRQQPGQSLTLIATANQGSEATYESGFVIDKFPISRPNLTFSTLTVSNMSPEDSSIYLCSVEEGSYGYTFGSGTRLTVV.

The CDR3 protein is CAWGWQGLAKNIQYF. CDR3 coding DNA: TGTGCCTGGGGGTGGCAGGGACTAGCCAAAAACATTCAGTACTTC. This chain connects TRBV30 to TRBJ2-4; weak D call: TRBD2 (6 bases). The V gene's germline CDR1 is GTSNPN and CDR2 SVGIG (reference sequence). V was clipped by 5 bases and J by 0 bases, with 14 bases between them. The CDR3 extends over 15 amino acids.

The V gene is TRBV7-6, the J gene TRBJ2-3; TRBD2 aligns across 11 bases. Per germline, CDR1 SGHVS and CDR2 FNYEAQ. The CDR3 contains 15 residues. With 3 bases clipped from V and 5 bases from J, the junction kept 4 bases outside the gene matches. The CDR3 loop reads CASSLTSGVGDTQYF. CDR3 bases: TGTGCCAGCAGCTTGACTAGCGGGGTGGGAGATACGCAGTATTTT.

This clone was found a few times. Within the sample, other DNA sequences also encode this same CDR3. J is TRBJ1-1 and V is TRBV5-1; D not certain. Trimming took 5 bases from V and 3 from J, leaving 8 bases between them. CDR3 size: 12 residues. The germline V gene encodes CDR1 SGHRS and CDR2 YFSETQ. The CDR3 sequence: CASRDRDTEAFF. As DNA, the CDR3 is TGCGCCAGCAGGGACCGGGACACTGAAGCTTTCTTT.

The chain recombines TRBV4-3 with TRBJ2-5, with 9 bases fitting TRBD2. The junction had 4 bases not matched to a gene; V was cut back by 0 bases and J by 5 bases. This CDR3 is 15 amino acids long. Per germline, CDR1 LGHNA and CDR2 YSLEER. CDR3 sequence: CASSQEPSGVETQYF. The CDR3 coding sequence is TGCGCCAGCAGCCAAGAGCCTAGCGGGGTGGAGACCCAGTACTTC.

The chain has TRBV29-1 and TRBJ2-7; D unresolved. Germline-derived CDR1 and CDR2 are SQVTM and ANQGSEA. This CDR3 has 12 residues. V was clipped by 3 bases and J by 1 base, with 7 bases between them. CDR3 region: CSVEASSYEQYF. DNA of the CDR3: TGCAGCGTTGAGGCCTCTTCCTACGAGCAGTACTTC.

The chain uses TRBV7-2 and TRBJ2-3; TRBD2 agrees at 14 bases. Germline CDR1 is SGHTA and CDR2 is FQGNSA. The CDR3 sequence is 16 residues long. V lost 6 bases and J lost 4; bases outside the gene matches: 6. CDR3 DNA: TGTGCCAGCAGATCCCAGACTAGCGGGGGGGCAGATACGCAGTATTTT. It encodes CASRSQTSGGADTQYF.

This clone was seen more than once but under ten times. This chain connects TRBV5-1 to TRBJ2-5; 8 nucleotides line up with TRBD1. Trimming took 2 bases from V and 3 from J; bases not matched to a gene: 3. The V gene's germline CDR1 is SGHRS and CDR2 YFSETQ. The CDR3 is 14 amino acids. The CDR3 bases are TGCGCCAGCAGCTTACAGGGGGTAAAAGAGACCCAGTACTTC. Protein product: CASSLQGVKETQYF.

This sequence joins TRBV15 and TRBJ1-1; D is unresolved. V was clipped by 0 bases and J by 10 bases, with 15 bases between them. The CDR3 consists of 14 residues. Per the germline V gene, CDR1 is LNHNV and CDR2 is YYDKDF (reference sequence). The CDR3 reads CATSRDKGSLGAFF. The CDR3 DNA follows: TGTGCCACCAGCAGAGATAAAGGTTCCTTAGGAGCTTTCTTT.

The gene calls are TRBV30 and TRBJ1-2; TRBD1 is a possible D gene (5 bases). Trimming took off 4 bases at V and 2 bases at J, with 8 bases between the two ends. Germline CDR1 GTSNPN, CDR2 SVGIG (reference sequence). This CDR3 has 12 amino acids. The CDR3 loop is CAWTEGNYGYTF. CDR3 DNA: TGTGCCTGGACGGAGGGGAACTATGGCTACACCTTC.

The chain employs TRBV9 and TRBJ1-1; D is unresolved. The CDR3 sequence is 13 residues long. From germline, CDR1 is SGDLS and CDR2 YYNGEE. Trimming left V 0 bases short and J 9 bases short, with 12 bases between. The DNA of the CDR3 is TGTGCCAGCAGCGTAGCTACGGGGAGTCAAGCTTTCTTT. This sequence encodes CASSVATGSQAFF.

The J gene is TRBJ1-2, the V gene TRBV2; TRBD1 might be the D (5 bases). CDR1 is SNHLY and CDR2 is FYNNEI in the germline V gene. Trimming stripped 2 bases from V and 9 bases from J, with 13 bases between. The CDR3 extends over 13 amino acids. DNA for the CDR3: TGTGCCAGCAGTGAAATTGGCAGGGAGAGCTACACCTTC. It translates to CASSEIGRESYTF. The full variable domain, rest sourced from reference TRBV2 and TRBJ1-2, is EPEVTQTPSHQVTQMGQEVILRCVPISNHLYFYWYRQILGQKVEFLVSFYNNEISEKSEIFDDQFSVERPDGSNFTLKIRSTKLEDSAMYFCASSEIGRESYTFGSGTRLTVV.

The chain uses TRBV30 and TRBJ1-5, with D possibly TRBD1 on 6 matching bases. Deletions cut 0 bases from V and 0 bases from J, with 12 bases between. The CDR3 totals 16 residues. The germline CDR1 and CDR2 sequences are GTSNPN and SVGIG (reference sequence). The CDR3 bases are TGTGCCTGGAGTGTACAGGAGGGACATAGCAATCAGCCCCAGCATTTT. This translates into CAWSVQEGHSNQPQHF.

The V gene is TRBV2, the J gene TRBJ2-7, with D unclear. CDR3 length: 15 amino acids. Trimming removed 7 bases at V and 0 bases at J, with 16 bases between. CDR1 SNHLY and CDR2 FYNNEI come from the germline V gene. CDR3 protein: CASKSRTGLSYEQYF. The CDR3 nucleotides are TGTGCCAGCAAATCAAGGACGGGTCTCTCCTACGAGCAGTACTTC. Looking up the rest from reference TRBV2 and TRBJ2-7 gives the full variable domain: EPEVTQTPSHQVTQMGQEVILRCVPISNHLYFYWYRQILGQKVEFLVSFYNNEISEKSEIFDDQFSVERPDGSNFTLKIRSTKLEDSAMYFCASKSRTGLSYEQYFGPGTRLTVT.

There are a few counts of this clone. The chain couples TRBV29-1 to TRBJ1-6; 7 bases are shared with TRBD1. Germline CDR1 SQVTM, CDR2 ANQGSEA. Unmatched junction bases numbered 9, after V lost 6 bases and J lost 10 bases. This CDR3 contains 13 residues. CDR3 in DNA: TGCAGCGTCGTCGACAGGGTAGGGTCACCCCTCCACTTT. This encodes CSVVDRVGSPLHF.

This clone turned up a few times. This chain joins TRBV23-1 and TRBJ1-6; TRBD1 is a possible D gene (5 bases). TRBV23-1 falls under the ORF class, with uncertain function. Trimming cost V 3 bases and J 1 base, with 7 bases left between them. The CDR3 runs 15 residues. The CDR3 DNA sequence: TGCGCCAGCAGTCATGGGGGTTCCTATAATTCACCCCTCCACTTT. It yields the protein CASSHGGSYNSPLHF.

V usage is TRBV30 and J usage is TRBJ2-2; D unclear. CDR3 length: 12 amino acids. CDR1 and CDR2 from the germline V gene are GTSNPN and SVGIG (reference sequence). Deletions cut 5 bases from V and 1 base from J, with 5 bases between. CDR3 amino acids: CAWGRNTGELFF. For the CDR3, the DNA is TGTGCCTGGGGCAGGAACACCGGGGAGCTGTTTTTT.

This clone showed up just a few times. V and J are TRBV28 and TRBJ2-3; 8 nucleotides line up with TRBD2. V gave up 9 bases and J gave up 3 bases; unmatched junction bases: 8. CDR3 length: 14 amino acids. Germline values: CDR1 MDHEN, CDR2 SYDVKM. The CDR3 region is CASRSGGPTDTQYF. In nucleotides, the CDR3 is TGTGCCAGTCGGTCGGGGGGGCCGACAGATACGCAGTATTTT.

This clone has a handful of counts. This rearrangement joins TRBV29-1 to TRBJ1-1; 7 positions match TRBD1. Germline V gene lookup returns CDR1 SQVTM and CDR2 ANQGSEA. The CDR3 runs to 13 residues. The V segment lost 7 bases and the J segment 0 bases; nucleotides outside the gene matches: 5. As DNA, the CDR3 is TGCAGCGCTGCGACAGGGCTGAACACTGAAGCTTTCTTT. Its protein is CSAATGLNTEAFF.

This chain links TRBV7-2 with TRBJ2-5; 7 bases map to TRBD2. The germline CDR1 and CDR2 sequences are SGHTA and FQGNSA. The CDR3 length is 12 residues. V was clipped by 5 bases and J by 5 bases; unmatched bases: 2. DNA for the CDR3: TGTGCCAGCAGCCCGCGGGGGGAGACCCAGTACTTC. Encoded protein: CASSPRGETQYF.

This clone appeared once. V gene TRBV2 combines with J gene TRBJ2-7; the D is unclear. V was trimmed by 4 bases and J by 3 bases, leaving 10 bases between them. This CDR3 region has 13 residues. CDR1 and CDR2 from the germline V gene are SNHLY and FYNNEI. CDR3 coding DNA: TGTGCCAGCAGTGGACGGTGGAACTACGAGCAGTACTTC. It codes for CASSGRWNYEQYF.

The CDR3 coding sequence is TGCGCCAGCAGCCACCGGCTTGTCACAGATACGCAGTATTTT. Residues: CASSHRLVTDTQYF. The chain carries TRBV5-1 and TRBJ2-3; no clear D gene. The V end lost 4 bases, the J end lost 2 bases, and 11 bases lay between the germline ends. The CDR3 has 14 residues. Germline-derived CDR1 and CDR2 are SGHRS and YFSETQ.

At least ten counts were recorded for this clone. The chain couples TRBV19 to TRBJ1-4, with 7 bases fitting TRBD1. Germline V gene sequence: CDR1 LNHDA, CDR2 SQIVND (reference sequence). The CDR3 covers 14 residues. The J segment lost 8 bases and the V segment lost 7 bases, leaving 10 bases of the junction unmatched. This CDR3 is CASNAGGQQEKLFF. Written as DNA, the CDR3 is TGTGCCAGTAACGCCGGGGGACAGCAAGAAAAACTGTTTTTT.

The CDR3 nucleotides read TGTGCCAGCAGTTACTCAGGGGGGAACACTGAAGCTTTCTTT. Its protein is CASSYSGGNTEAFF. The J gene is TRBJ1-1, the V gene TRBV6-6; possible D gene TRBD1, 6 bases. Germline V gene lookup returns CDR1 MNHNY and CDR2 SVGAGI (reference sequence). Trimming removed 0 bases at V and 1 base at J, with 6 bases between. The CDR3 length is 14 residues.